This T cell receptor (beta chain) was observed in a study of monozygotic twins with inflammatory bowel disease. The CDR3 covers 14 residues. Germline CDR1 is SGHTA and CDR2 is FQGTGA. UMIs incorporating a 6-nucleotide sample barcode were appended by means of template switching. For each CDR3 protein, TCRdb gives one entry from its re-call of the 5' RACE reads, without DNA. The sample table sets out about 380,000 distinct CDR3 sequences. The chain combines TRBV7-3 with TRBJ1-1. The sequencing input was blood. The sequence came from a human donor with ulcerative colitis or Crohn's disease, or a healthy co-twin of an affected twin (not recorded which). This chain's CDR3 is CASSPEPRGPEAFF.